The rows below give T cell receptor beta chains drawn from one sample of a study of T cells in Graves' hyperthyroidism and ophthalmopathy. MiXCR, run by TCRdb on the multiplex PCR reads, gives a single entry per CDR3 protein. The data hold 730,000 or so distinct CDR3 sequences, with 18% observed a single time. Material: blood. The receptors come from a woman in her fifties or sixties with Graves' hyperthyroidism that later progressed to Graves' ophthalmopathy. CDR3s leave out the opening cysteine and the closing phenylalanine or tryptophan. Each record gives: V gene, J gene, CDR3 protein.

TRBV7-3	TRBJ2-1	TSGPTGGVGDNEQF
TRBV6-1	TRBJ1-2	ATTTGGTYGYT
TRBV7-2	TRBJ1-2	ASSLPGSVYGYT
TRBV5-1	TRBJ2-1	ASSTSALDNEQF
TRBV7-2	TRBJ2-1	ASSTDSTFNEQF
TRBV29-1	TRBJ2-3	SVYRRDRGSDTQY
TRBV12-3/TRBV12-4	TRBJ1-4	ASSSQNEKLF
TRBV30	TRBJ1-1	AWTPDRGRTEAF
TRBV5-1	TRBJ2-2	ASMLDGNTGELF
TRBV3-1	TRBJ2-3	ASSPNPGLAISDTQY
TRBV6-2/TRBV6-3	TRBJ1-5	ASSYSSSRTQFQH
TRBV4-1	TRBJ1-1	ASSQDIGRGQSEAF
TRBV5-1	TRBJ2-2	ASSLVPPSATGELF
TRBV12-3/TRBV12-4	TRBJ1-5	ASSFRGARAQPQH
TRBV12-3/TRBV12-4	TRBJ2-4	ASSLRSGDKNIQY
TRBV6-6	TRBJ1-4	ASSYRGREKLF
TRBV10-1	TRBJ2-3	ASGGQGERDTQY
TRBV5-5	TRBJ2-3	ASSLSEGRTDTQY